The entry that follows covers one TCR beta chain sequence. Its antigen is not known. A read error may explain this, as a much larger clone is one base away. Each 10 ml fresh peripheral blood draw supplied the PBMCs. This record comes from a study of T cells in Graves' hyperthyroidism and ophthalmopathy. Researchers amplified the TCR beta CDR3 regions from RNA transcripts. The HTBI primer set drove a first-round RT-PCR of the TCR CDR3. A single record per CDR3 protein comes from TCRdb applying MiXCR to the multiplex PCR reads. Among over 700,000 distinct CDR3 sequences listed, roughly 20% were seen once. Germline V gene sequence: CDR1 DFQATT, CDR2 SNEGSKA (reference sequence). The CDR3 has 16 residues. Trimming cost V 2 bases and J 0 bases, with 14 bases left between them. Study-level findings and limits: Stable hyperthyroidism and ophthalmopathy were separated using 13 V-J signatures.

V gene TRBV20-1 combines with J gene TRBJ1-5; D is perhaps TRBD1 (5 bases). The TCR was taken from a woman aged 45-59 years with Graves' hyperthyroidism that later progressed to Graves' ophthalmopathy. Sequenced input: blood. CDR3 sequence (DNA): TGCAGTGCTAGACCGCTCAGTGGGACTAGCAATCAGCCCCAGCATTTT. Amino acids: CSARPLSGTSNQPQHF.